The clone carrying this T cell receptor beta chain has just one count. Its specificity is unknown. The data are from a study of cytomegalovirus exposure and HLA in healthy donors. General study findings and limits: Presence/absence results assume similar sequencing depth per donor, which may not hold. Sequencing likely generated an artifact that appeared as a cluster of highly shared sequence variants.

The CDR3 has 15 amino acids. Germline CDR1 SEHNR, CDR2 FQNEAQ (reference sequence). Trimming pared 0 bases from V and 4 bases from J, leaving 12 bases between. The PCR had 60 Vbeta and 13 Jbeta primers. Clones were read by immunoSEQ multiplex PCR, and TCRdb kept only the in-frame ones, dropping some. This table holds fewer than 200,000 clones, 75% to 85% found once. The source of this sequence is a woman aged 45-65 years in good health and CMV-seronegative. This chain connects TRBV7-9 to TRBJ1-2; no firm D call. The specimen was PBMCs. The CDR3 here is CASSLALSDSYGYTF. The CDR3 coding sequence is TGTGCCAGCAGCTTAGCGCTTAGCGACTCCTATGGCTACACCTTC.